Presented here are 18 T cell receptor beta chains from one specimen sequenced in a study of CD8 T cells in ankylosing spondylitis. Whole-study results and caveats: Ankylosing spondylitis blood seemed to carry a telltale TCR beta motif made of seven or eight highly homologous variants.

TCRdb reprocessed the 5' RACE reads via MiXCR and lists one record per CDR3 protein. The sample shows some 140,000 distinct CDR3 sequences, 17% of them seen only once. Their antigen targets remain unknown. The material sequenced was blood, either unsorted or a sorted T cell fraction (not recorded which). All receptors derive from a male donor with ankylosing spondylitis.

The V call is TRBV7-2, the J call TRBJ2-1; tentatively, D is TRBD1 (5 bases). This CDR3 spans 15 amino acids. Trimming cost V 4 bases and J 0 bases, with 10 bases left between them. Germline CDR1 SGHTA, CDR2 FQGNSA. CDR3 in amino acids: CASSWGSSSYNEQFF. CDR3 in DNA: TGTGCCAGCAGCTGGGGCAGCAGCTCCTACAATGAGCAGTTCTTC.

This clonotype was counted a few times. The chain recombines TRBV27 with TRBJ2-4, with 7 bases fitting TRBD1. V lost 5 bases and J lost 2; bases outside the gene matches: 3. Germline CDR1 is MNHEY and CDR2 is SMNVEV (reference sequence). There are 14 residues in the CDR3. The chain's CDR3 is CASSPGGTKNIQYF. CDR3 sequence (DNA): TGTGCCAGCAGTCCAGGGGGAACCAAAAACATTCAGTACTTC.

CDR3 nucleotide sequence: TGTGCCAGCAGGAATGGACCGATCAACAATGAGCAGTTCTTC. Translation: CASRNGPINNEQFF. The rearrangement links TRBV5-6 to TRBJ2-1; D is unresolved. This CDR3 has 14 amino acids. V was cut by 5 bases and J by 5 bases, with 14 bases left in between. Germline V gene data show CDR1 as SGHDT and CDR2 as YYEEEE.

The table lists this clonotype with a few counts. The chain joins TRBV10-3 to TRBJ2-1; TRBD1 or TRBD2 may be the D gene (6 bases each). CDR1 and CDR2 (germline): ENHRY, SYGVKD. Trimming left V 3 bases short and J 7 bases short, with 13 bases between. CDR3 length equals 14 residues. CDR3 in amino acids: CAISDSGATNEQFF. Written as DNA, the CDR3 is TGTGCCATCAGTGATTCGGGGGCGACTAATGAGCAGTTCTTC.

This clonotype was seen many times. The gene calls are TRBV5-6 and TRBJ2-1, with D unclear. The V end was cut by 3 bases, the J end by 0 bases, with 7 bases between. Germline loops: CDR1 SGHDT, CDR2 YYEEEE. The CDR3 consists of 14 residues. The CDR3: CASSSASSYNEQFF. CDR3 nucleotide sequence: TGTGCCAGCAGCTCAGCGAGCTCCTACAATGAGCAGTTCTTC.

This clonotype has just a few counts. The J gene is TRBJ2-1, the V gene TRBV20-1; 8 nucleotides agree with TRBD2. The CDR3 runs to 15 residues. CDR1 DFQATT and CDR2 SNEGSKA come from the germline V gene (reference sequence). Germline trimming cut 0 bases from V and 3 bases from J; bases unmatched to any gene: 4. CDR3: CSARDRGGLYNEQFF. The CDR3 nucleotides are TGCAGTGCTAGAGATCGGGGGGGACTCTACAATGAGCAGTTCTTC.

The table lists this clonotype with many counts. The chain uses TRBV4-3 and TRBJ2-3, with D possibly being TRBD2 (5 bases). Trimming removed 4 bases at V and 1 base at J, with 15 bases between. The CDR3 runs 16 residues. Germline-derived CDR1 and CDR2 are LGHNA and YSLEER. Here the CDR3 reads CASSPGLSRGTDTQYF. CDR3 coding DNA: TGCGCCAGCAGCCCTGGACTCTCCCGAGGCACAGATACGCAGTATTTT.

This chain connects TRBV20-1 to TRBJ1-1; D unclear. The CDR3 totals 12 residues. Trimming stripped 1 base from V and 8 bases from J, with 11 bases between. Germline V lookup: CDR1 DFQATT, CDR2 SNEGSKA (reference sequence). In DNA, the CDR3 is TGCAGTGCTAGAGCGGGGTACTCCGAAGCTTTCTTT. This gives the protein CSARAGYSEAFF.

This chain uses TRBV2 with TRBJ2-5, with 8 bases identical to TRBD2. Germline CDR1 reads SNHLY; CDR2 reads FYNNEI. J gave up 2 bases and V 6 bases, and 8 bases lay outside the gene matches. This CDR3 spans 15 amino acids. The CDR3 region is CASRVLAGGQETQYF. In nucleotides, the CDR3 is TGTGCCAGCAGAGTTCTCGCGGGAGGACAAGAGACCCAGTACTTC.

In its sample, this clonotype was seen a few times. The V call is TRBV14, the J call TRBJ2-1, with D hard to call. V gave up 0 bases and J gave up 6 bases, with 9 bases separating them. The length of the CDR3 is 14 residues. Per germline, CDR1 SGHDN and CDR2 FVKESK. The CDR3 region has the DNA TGTGCCAGCAGCCAAGATTTTTTTGTCAATGAGCAGTTCTTC. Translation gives CASSQDFFVNEQFF.

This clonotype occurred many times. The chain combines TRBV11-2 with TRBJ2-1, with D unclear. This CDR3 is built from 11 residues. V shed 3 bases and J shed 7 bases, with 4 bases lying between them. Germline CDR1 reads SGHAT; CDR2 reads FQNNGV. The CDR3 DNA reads TGTGCCAGCAGCTTGCCAAATGAGCAGTTCTTC. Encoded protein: CASSLPNEQFF. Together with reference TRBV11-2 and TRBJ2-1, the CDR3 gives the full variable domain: EAGVAQSPRYKIIEKRQSVAFWCNPISGHATLYWYQQILGQGPKLLIQFQNNGVVDDSQLPKDRFSAERLKGVDSTLKIQPAKLEDSAVYLCASSLPNEQFFGPGTRLTVL.

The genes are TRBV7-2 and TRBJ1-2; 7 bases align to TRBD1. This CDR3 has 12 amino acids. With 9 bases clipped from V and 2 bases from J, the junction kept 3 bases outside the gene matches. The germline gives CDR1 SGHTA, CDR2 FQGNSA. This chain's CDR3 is CASPGGNYGYTF. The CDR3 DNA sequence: TGTGCCAGTCCAGGGGGGAACTATGGCTACACCTTC.

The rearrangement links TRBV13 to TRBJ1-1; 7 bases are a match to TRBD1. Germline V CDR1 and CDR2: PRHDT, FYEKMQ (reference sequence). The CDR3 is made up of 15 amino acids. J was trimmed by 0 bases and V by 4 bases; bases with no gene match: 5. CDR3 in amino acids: CASSSRQGVNTEAFF. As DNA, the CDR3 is TGTGCCAGCAGCTCCCGACAGGGAGTGAACACTGAAGCTTTCTTT.

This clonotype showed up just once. The CDR3 is CAISDPSGLSYEQYF. The CDR3 bases are TGTGCCATCAGTGACCCTAGCGGACTCTCCTACGAGCAGTACTTC. V and J are TRBV10-3 and TRBJ2-7, with TRBD2 identical over 7 bases. CDR3 size: 15 residues. CDR1 ENHRY and CDR2 SYGVKD come from the germline V gene. V was pared by 3 bases and J by 0 bases, with 5 bases of the junction left unmatched.

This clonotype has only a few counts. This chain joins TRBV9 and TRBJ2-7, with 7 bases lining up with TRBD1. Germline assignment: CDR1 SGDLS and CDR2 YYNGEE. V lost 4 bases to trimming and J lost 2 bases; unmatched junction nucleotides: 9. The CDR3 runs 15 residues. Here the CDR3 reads CASSPGVQGAYEQYF. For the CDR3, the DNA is TGTGCCAGCAGCCCAGGGGTCCAGGGGGCCTACGAGCAGTACTTC.

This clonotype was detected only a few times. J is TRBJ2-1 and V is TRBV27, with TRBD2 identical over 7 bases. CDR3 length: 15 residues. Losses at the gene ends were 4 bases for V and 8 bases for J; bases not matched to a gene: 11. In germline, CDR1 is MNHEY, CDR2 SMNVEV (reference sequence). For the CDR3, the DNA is TGTGCCAGCAGTTCCCCCGGGGCTAGCGGCTATGAGCAGTTCTTC. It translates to CASSSPGASGYEQFF.

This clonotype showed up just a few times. In nucleotides, the CDR3 is TGTGCCAGCAGCCAAGAACCGAGCGGGAGGGGGTTTATGGATGAGCAGTTCTTC. Translating gives CASSQEPSGRGFMDEQFF. This chain links TRBV3-1 with TRBJ2-1; 10 bases map to TRBD2. Trimming removed 0 bases from V and 8 bases from J; junction bases left unmatched: 13. There are 18 residues in the CDR3. The V gene's germline CDR1 is LGHDT and CDR2 YNNKEL (reference sequence).

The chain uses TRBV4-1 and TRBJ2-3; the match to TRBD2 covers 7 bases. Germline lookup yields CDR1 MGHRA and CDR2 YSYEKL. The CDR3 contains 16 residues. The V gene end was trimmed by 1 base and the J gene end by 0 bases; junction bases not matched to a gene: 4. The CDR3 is CASSQVPGGSTDTQYF. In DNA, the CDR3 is TGCGCCAGCAGCCAAGTGCCGGGGGGTAGCACAGATACGCAGTATTTT.